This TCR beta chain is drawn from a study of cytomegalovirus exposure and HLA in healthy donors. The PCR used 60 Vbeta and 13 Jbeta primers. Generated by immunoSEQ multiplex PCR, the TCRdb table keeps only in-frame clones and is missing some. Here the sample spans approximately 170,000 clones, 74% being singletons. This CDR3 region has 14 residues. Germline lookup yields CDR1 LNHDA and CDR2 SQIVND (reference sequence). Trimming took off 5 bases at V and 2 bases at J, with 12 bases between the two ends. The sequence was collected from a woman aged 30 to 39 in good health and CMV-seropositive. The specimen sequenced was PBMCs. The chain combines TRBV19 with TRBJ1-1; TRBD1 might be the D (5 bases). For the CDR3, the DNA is TGTGCCAGTAGTCTGGGGCAGAGCAACACTGAAGCTTTCTTT. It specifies CASSLGQSNTEAFF. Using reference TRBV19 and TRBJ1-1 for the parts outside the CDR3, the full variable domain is DGGITQSPKYLFRKEGQNVTLSCEQNLNHDAMYWYRQDPGQGLRLIYYSQIVNDFQKGDIAEGYSVSREKKESFPLTVTSAQKNPTAFYLCASSLGQSNTEAFFGQGTRLTVV.